This TCR beta chain was sequenced for a study of blood T cell repertoires in COVID-19. The overall study: Researchers got acute and convalescent COVID-19 samples from the United States, Italy and Spain. T cells, B-cell-depleted T cells, or PBMCs provided the cDNA or gDNA that served as material.

The authors' processing: Researchers report that nucleated cell counts were estimated from reference gene primer amplification. Profiled with immunoSEQ multiplex PCR; TCRdb holds only in-frame clones, not every one. V, J and clone size reflect that table, while D and trimming were determined from the DNA. The profile shows approximately 400,000 clones, 88% of them singletons. The CDR3 consists of 15 residues. Germline lookup yields CDR1 SGHTA and CDR2 FQGNSA. Losses at the gene ends were 4 bases for V and 7 bases for J; bases not matched to a gene: 6. The TCR was taken from a woman in her 50s with COVID-19, enrolled during active disease. Sequencing input: peripheral blood. V gene TRBV7-2 combines with J gene TRBJ1-6, with 8 bases aligning to TRBD1. The CDR3 DNA sequence: TGTGCCAGCAGCTCGACAGGGGTGGCGAATTCACCCCTCCACTTT. Translated, it gives CASSSTGVANSPLHF.